This is a list of T cell receptor beta chains from one sample in a study of cytomegalovirus exposure and HLA in healthy donors. Clones were read by immunoSEQ multiplex PCR, and TCRdb kept only the in-frame ones, dropping some. The table records about 69,000 clones, 60% to 85% of them present only once. Sequencing used PBMCs. Receptor source: a man younger than 35 in good health and CMV-seronegative. CDR3s include the opening cysteine and the closing phenylalanine or tryptophan. D genes are given only for firm matches. Rows may omit the clone size; those that give it use once, few, many or a size class.

D gene,J gene,clone size,V gene,CDR3 DNA,CDR3 protein
TRBD1,TRBJ2-2,NA,TRBV11-1,TGTGCCAGCAGCCGAGCTGGACAGGGCTTAGGGAACACCGGGGAGCTGTTTTTT,CASSRAGQGLGNTGELFF
NA,TRBJ1-2,NA,TRBV7-9,TGTGCCAGCAGCTTAGGGGAAACGACAGTGCTCTATGGCTACACCTTC,CASSLGETTVLYGYTF
TRBD2,TRBJ2-1,NA,TRBV6-4,TGTGCCAGCAGTGACACTAGCGGGGGGGCCAATGAGCAGTTCTTC,CASSDTSGGANEQFF
TRBD1,TRBJ2-2,NA,TRBV9,TGTGCCAGCAGCATCCAGACAGGGGGCACCGGGGAGCTGTTTTTT,CASSIQTGGTGELFF
TRBD2,TRBJ2-2,NA,TRBV5-1,TGCGCCAGCAGCTGGGAGGGGACCGGGGAGCTGTTTTTT,CASSWEGTGELFF
TRBD1,TRBJ2-5,once,TRBV5-4,TGTGCCAGCAGCGTGGACAGGGAGACCCAGTACTTC,CASSVDRETQYF
NA,TRBJ2-2,NA,TRBV28,TGTGCCAGCGGATTCGCGGTGCAGACCGGGGAGCTGTTTTTT,CASGFAVQTGELFF
TRBD1,TRBJ1-6,NA,TRBV15,TGTGCCACCAGCAGAGATGGGACAGGGAGGTATTCACCCCTCCACTTT,CATSRDGTGRYSPLHF
NA,TRBJ1-1,NA,TRBV28,TGTGCCAGCAGTTCCCCCCCAGGGTACACTGAAGCTTTCTTT,CASSSPPGYTEAFF
TRBD2,TRBJ2-3,NA,TRBV5-1,TGCGCCAGCAGCTTGTTAATAGCGGGGGCTCCTAGCACAGATACGCAGTATTTT,CASSLLIAGAPSTDTQYF
NA,TRBJ2-1,NA,TRBV9,TGTGCCAGCAGCGTGGTCGGCGGGGGCCCTTACAATGAGCAGTTCTTC,CASSVVGGGPYNEQFF
NA,TRBJ2-7,few,TRBV10-3,TGTGCCATCAGTGGGGGCCCAACCTACGAGCAGTACTTC,CAISGGPTYEQYF
TRBD2,TRBJ2-3,NA,TRBV9,TGTGCCAGCAGCGTAGGCGGGGGGGGGCCCACAGATACGCAGTATTTT,CASSVGGGGPTDTQYF
NA,TRBJ1-5,NA,TRBV6-1,TGTGCCAGCAGTGAACTCGGGGAAAGTACACCCCAGCATTTT,CASSELGESTPQHF
NA,TRBJ1-2,NA,TRBV5-1,TGCGCCAGCAGCTTGGGCGGGGGTAGTATGGTATCCTACACCTTC,CASSLGGGSMVSYTF
TRBD2,TRBJ2-5,NA,TRBV10-3,TGTGCCATCAGTACTAGCGGGGGGGTGAATTGGGAGACCCAGTACTTC,CAISTSGGVNWETQYF
TRBD1,TRBJ1-3,few,TRBV18,TGTGCCAGCTCACCACGACAGGGTACCTCTGGAAACACCATATATTTT,CASSPRQGTSGNTIYF
NA,TRBJ1-3,NA,TRBV7-2,TGTGCCAGCAGCTTGAACCCCCAGGGAAACACCATATATTTT,CASSLNPQGNTIYF
TRBD1,TRBJ2-5,NA,TRBV9,TGTGCCAGCAGCGTCCAGGGGGAAGAGACCCAGTACTTC,CASSVQGEETQYF
TRBD1,TRBJ2-5,NA,TRBV5-1,TGCGCCAGCAGCCCCGGACAGGGTGGGGAGACCCAGTACTTC,CASSPGQGGETQYF
NA,TRBJ2-1,NA,TRBV7-6,TGTGCCAGCAGCTACGGGTCCCGAGCGGGCGCTCTGTTCTTC,CASSYGSRAGALFF
NA,TRBJ2-6,NA,TRBV6-5,TGTGCCAGTCTAAGCTCTGGGGCCAACGTCCTGACTTTC,CASLSSGANVLTF
TRBD1,TRBJ2-7,NA,TRBV5-6,TGTGCCAGCAGTTCGGACAGGACGCCCTACGAGCAGTACTTC,CASSSDRTPYEQYF
TRBD2,TRBJ2-2,NA,TRBV2,TGTGCCAGCAGCGACCGCGGGAGAACGAACACCGGGGAGCTGTTTTTT,CASSDRGRTNTGELFF
TRBD1,TRBJ2-5,NA,TRBV10-3,TGTGCCACCGGACAGGGGCGGTTACAAGAGACCCAGTACTTC,CATGQGRLQETQYF
NA,TRBJ2-1,NA,TRBV9,TGTGCCAGCGGAGGGCTAGCAGATAATGAGCAGTTCTTC,CASGGLADNEQFF
TRBD1,TRBJ1-6,NA,TRBV7-2,TGTGCCAGCAGCTTAGAGAGGGGGCTTTCCTATAATTCACCCCTCCACTTT,CASSLERGLSYNSPLHF
NA,TRBJ1-3,NA,TRBV2,TGTGCCAGCAGTGAGTCGTTTTCTGGAAACACCATATATTTT,CASSESFSGNTIYF
NA,TRBJ1-5,NA,TRBV19,TGTGCCAGTAGTATCGGCAGGGGAGATCAGCCCCAGCATTTT,CASSIGRGDQPQHF
NA,TRBJ1-1,once,TRBV27,TGTGCCAGCAGTTTGGTGGCAGACACTGAAGCTTTCTTT,CASSLVADTEAFF
NA,TRBJ2-5,NA,TRBV6-1,TGTGCCAGCAGTGAAACCTATGGACAGTGGGGAGAGACCCAGTACTTC,CASSETYGQWGETQYF
TRBD1,TRBJ1-1,NA,TRBV6-1,TGTGCCAGCCTCGACCGGACAGGGGCTCGAGCTTTCTTT,CASLDRTGARAFF
TRBD2,TRBJ2-3,NA,TRBV5-1,TGCGCCAGCAGCTTGGGGGGCGGGGGGTCTTCTTTAGCAGATACGCAGTATTTT,CASSLGGGGSSLADTQYF
TRBD2,TRBJ2-2,NA,TRBV11-2,TGTGCCAGCACCGCTAGCGGGGCCGGGGAGCTGTTTTTT,CASTASGAGELFF
TRBD2,TRBJ2-7,NA,TRBV11-2,TGTGCCAGCAGGGCTAGCGGGGGCTACGAGCAGTACTTC,CASRASGGYEQYF
TRBD1,TRBJ2-7,once,TRBV30,TGTGCCTGGAGTCCCGGGACAGCCAGCTCCTACGAGCAGTACTTC,CAWSPGTASSYEQYF
NA,TRBJ1-4,NA,TRBV7-9,TGTGCCAGCAGCTTAGTTACAGCAACTAATGAAAAACTGTTTTTT,CASSLVTATNEKLFF
TRBD1,TRBJ2-7,NA,TRBV5-8,TGTGCCAGCAGCTTGGCGACAGGGGGCCTTTTGTACGAGCAGTACTTC,CASSLATGGLLYEQYF
TRBD1,TRBJ1-2,NA,TRBV5-1,TGCGCCAGCAGCTTGAATACAGGGGACGGCTACACCTTC,CASSLNTGDGYTF
NA,TRBJ1-5,NA,TRBV9,TGTGCCAGCAGCCCAGACAGCTTCAATCAGCCCCAGCATTTT,CASSPDSFNQPQHF
TRBD1,TRBJ2-1,NA,TRBV10-1,TGCGCCAGCAGTGAGAGGAGGAGACAGGGAACGGATGAGCAGTTCTTC,CASSERRRQGTDEQFF
TRBD1,TRBJ1-6,NA,TRBV6-6,TGTGCCAGTACTGCCCGGGACAGGGAATCACCCCTCCACTTT,CASTARDRESPLHF
NA,TRBJ2-7,NA,TRBV6-1,TGTGCCAGCAGTGAAGGGGCGGAGGGTTACGAGCAGTACTTC,CASSEGAEGYEQYF
TRBD2,TRBJ2-2,once,TRBV6-1,TGTGCCAGCAGTGAGAGATCGCGGGGGGGCCTTAGGGGGGAGCTGTTTTTT,CASSERSRGGLRGELFF
NA,TRBJ1-5,NA,TRBV6-5,TGTGCCAGCAGCCCCGGGGACATCAGCAATCAGCCCCAGCATTTT,CASSPGDISNQPQHF
NA,TRBJ2-7,NA,TRBV10-3,TGTGCCATCAGTGACCCTAAACAGGGTCCCTACGAGCAGTACTTC,CAISDPKQGPYEQYF